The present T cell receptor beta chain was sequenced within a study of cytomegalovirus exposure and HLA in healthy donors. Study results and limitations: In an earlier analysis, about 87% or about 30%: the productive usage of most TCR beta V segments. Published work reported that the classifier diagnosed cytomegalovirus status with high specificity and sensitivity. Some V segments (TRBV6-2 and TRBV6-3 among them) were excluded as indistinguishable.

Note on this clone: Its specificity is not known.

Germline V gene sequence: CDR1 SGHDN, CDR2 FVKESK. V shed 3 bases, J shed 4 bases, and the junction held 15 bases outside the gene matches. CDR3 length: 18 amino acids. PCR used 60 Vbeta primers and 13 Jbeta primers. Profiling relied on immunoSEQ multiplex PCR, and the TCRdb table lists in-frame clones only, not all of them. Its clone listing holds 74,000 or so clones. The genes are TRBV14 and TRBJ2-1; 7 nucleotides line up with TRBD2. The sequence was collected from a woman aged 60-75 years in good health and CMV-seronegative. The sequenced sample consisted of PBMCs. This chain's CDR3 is CASSHGGAGRGPYNEQFF. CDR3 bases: TGTGCCAGCAGCCACGGAGGCGCGGGGAGGGGTCCTTACAATGAGCAGTTCTTC.